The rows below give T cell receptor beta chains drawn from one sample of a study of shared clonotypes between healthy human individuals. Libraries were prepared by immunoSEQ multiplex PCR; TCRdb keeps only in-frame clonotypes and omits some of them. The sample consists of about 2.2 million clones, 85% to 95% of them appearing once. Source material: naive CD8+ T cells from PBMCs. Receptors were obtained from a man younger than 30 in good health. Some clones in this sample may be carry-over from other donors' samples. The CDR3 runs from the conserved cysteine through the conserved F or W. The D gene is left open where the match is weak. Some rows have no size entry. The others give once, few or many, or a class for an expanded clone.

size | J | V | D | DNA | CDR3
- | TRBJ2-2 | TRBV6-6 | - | TGTGCCAGCAGTTATTTGTTCCTCACCGGGGAGCTGTTTTTT | CASSYLFLTGELFF
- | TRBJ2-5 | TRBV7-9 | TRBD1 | TGTGCCAGCAGCCCCAGGGGGGAGACCCAGTACTTC | CASSPRGETQYF
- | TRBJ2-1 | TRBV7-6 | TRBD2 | TGTGCCAGCAGCAGGACTAGCGGTTTGGGTAATGAGCAGTTCTTC | CASSRTSGLGNEQFF
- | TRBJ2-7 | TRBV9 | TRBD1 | TGTGCCAGCAGCCTCGGGGACAGGGCCCACGAGCAGTACTTC | CASSLGDRAHEQYF
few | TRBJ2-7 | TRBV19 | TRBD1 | TGTGCCAGTAACGAGGGGGCGAGGTACGAGCAGTACTTC | CASNEGARYEQYF
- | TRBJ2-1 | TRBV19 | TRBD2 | TGTGCCAGTAGTACGGGACTAGCGGGAGCCAATGAGCAGTTCTTC | CASSTGLAGANEQFF
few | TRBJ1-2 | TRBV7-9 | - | TGTGCCAGCAGCTGGGGCAGGGGCGAAAGCTATGGCTACACCTTC | CASSWGRGESYGYTF
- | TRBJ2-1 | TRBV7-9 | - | TGTGCCAGCAGCTTACTTTTAGGAGACAATGAGCAGTTCTTC | CASSLLLGDNEQFF
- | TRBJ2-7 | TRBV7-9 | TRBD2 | TGTGCCAGCAGCTTAGCGCGGGCTAGCGGGAGTCCCTACGAGCAGTACTTC | CASSLARASGSPYEQYF
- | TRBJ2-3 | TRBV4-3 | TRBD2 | TGCGCCAGCAGCCAGGGACTAGCGGGCTTAACAGATACGCAGTATTTT | CASSQGLAGLTDTQYF
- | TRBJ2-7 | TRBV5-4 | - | TGTGCCAGCAGCTTGAACCCCGGGGGTTACGAGCAGTACTTC | CASSLNPGGYEQYF
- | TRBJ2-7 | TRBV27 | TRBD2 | TGTGCCAGCAGTTTAGGACTAGCGGCCTACGAGCAGTACTTC | CASSLGLAAYEQYF
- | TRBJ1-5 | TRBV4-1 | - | TGCGCCAGCAGCCCGACAGGAGACAGCAATCAGCCCCAGCATTTT | CASSPTGDSNQPQHF
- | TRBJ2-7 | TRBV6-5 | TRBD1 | TGTGCCAGCAGTTACTCGACAGGGGAAAGGTCCTACGAGCAGTACTTC | CASSYSTGERSYEQYF
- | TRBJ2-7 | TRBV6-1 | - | TGTGCCAGCAGCTTGACAGGTTCCTACGAGCAGTACTTC | CASSLTGSYEQYF
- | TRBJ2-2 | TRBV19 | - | TGTGCCAGTAGTTTGGCCGTCTGGGAGACCGGGGAGCTGTTTTTT | CASSLAVWETGELFF
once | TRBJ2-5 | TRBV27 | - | TGTGCCAGCAGTCTCGACCGTAACCAAGAGACCCAGTACTTC | CASSLDRNQETQYF
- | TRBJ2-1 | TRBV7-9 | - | TGTGCCAGCAGCTTATTTGGGTCGGAAACCTACAATGAGCAGTTCTTC | CASSLFGSETYNEQFF
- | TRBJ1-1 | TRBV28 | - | TGTGCCAGCAGTTTAATGGGCAGGGGAGACACTGAAGCTTTCTTT | CASSLMGRGDTEAFF
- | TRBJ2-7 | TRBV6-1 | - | TGTGCCAGCAGTGGGGGGCCGACCTACGAGCAGTACTTC | CASSGGPTYEQYF
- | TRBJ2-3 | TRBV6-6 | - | TGTGCCAGCAGTTACTCCGGGACACCCCGCACAGATACGCAGTATTTT | CASSYSGTPRTDTQYF
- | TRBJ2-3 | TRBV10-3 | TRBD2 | TGTGCCATCAGTGAGTCGAAGGCTAGCGGATCCACAGATACGCAGTATTTT | CAISESKASGSTDTQYF
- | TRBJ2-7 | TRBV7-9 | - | TGTGCCAGCAGCGCCCCCCTTAGTTCCCCTAGCTCCTACGAGCAGTACTTC | CASSAPLSSPSSYEQYF
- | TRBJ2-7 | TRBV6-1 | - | TGTGCCAGCAGTGACTGGGCAACTATCACCTACGAGCAGTACTTC | CASSDWATITYEQYF
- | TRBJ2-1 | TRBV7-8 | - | TGTGCCAGCAGCTCCCCGCCGGACAGTAACAATGAGCAGTTCTTC | CASSSPPDSNNEQFF
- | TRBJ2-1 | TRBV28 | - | TGTGCCAGCAGTTCGAAGCCCAGCTCCTACAATGAGCAGTTCTTC | CASSSKPSSYNEQFF
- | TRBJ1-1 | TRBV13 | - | TGTGCCAGCAGCCCCCAAGACTTTGTTTCGAGGGGAGCTTTCTTT | CASSPQDFVSRGAFF
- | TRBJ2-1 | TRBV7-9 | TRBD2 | TGTGCCAGCAGCCTAACTAGCGGGAGCTACTACAATGAGCAGTTCTTC | CASSLTSGSYYNEQFF
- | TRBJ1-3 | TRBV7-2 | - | TGTGCCAGCAGCCCCGGACAGTACTCTGGAAACACCATATATTTT | CASSPGQYSGNTIYF
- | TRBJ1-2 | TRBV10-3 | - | TGTGCCATCAGTGAGGCAGGGGAAGGCTACACCTTC | CAISEAGEGYTF
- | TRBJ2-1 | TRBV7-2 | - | TGTGCCAGCAGCTTAAACACCGGGAGTACCTCCAAATTCTTC | CASSLNTGSTSKFF
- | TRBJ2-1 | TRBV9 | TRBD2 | TGTGCCAGCAGCGTAGATCTGACTAGCGGAAACAATGAGCAGTTCTTC | CASSVDLTSGNNEQFF
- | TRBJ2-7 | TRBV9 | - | TGTGCCAGCAGCGTGGGAGGAGGGGGCGAGCAGTACTTC | CASSVGGGGEQYF
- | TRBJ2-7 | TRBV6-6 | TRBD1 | TGTGCCAGCAGTTACTCAGACAGGGGGGTCTACGAGCAGTACTTC | CASSYSDRGVYEQYF
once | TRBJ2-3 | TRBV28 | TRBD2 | TGTGCCACCTGGGAAATCGGCGGGAGAGTAACAGATACGCAGTATTTT | CATWEIGGRVTDTQYF
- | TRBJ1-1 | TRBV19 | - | TGTGCCAGTAGTATAGTAGGGCAGGGGAGTTGGAACACTGAAGCTTTCTTT | CASSIVGQGSWNTEAFF
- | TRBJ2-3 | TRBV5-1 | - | TGCGCCAGCAGCCCCCCCGCAGATACGCAGTATTTT | CASSPPADTQYF
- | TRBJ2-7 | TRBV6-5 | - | TGTGCCAGCAAACTAAGGCAATTCTCCTACGAGCAGTACTTC | CASKLRQFSYEQYF
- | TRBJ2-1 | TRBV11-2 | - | TGTGCCAGCAGCTTTCGAGCGGACAATGAGCAGTTCTTC | CASSFRADNEQFF
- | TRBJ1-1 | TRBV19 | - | TGTGCCAGCATTGGACGGGGCACTGAAGCTTTCTTT | CASIGRGTEAFF
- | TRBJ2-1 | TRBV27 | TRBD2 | TGTGCCAGCAGTGGGAGGGGATCGGGAAATGAGCAGTTCTTC | CASSGRGSGNEQFF
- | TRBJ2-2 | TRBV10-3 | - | TGTGCCATCAGATCATCCGCCGGGGAGCTGTTTTTT | CAIRSSAGELFF
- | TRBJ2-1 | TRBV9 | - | TGTGCCAGCAGCGTAGATAGAGCGTACTACAATGAGCAGTTCTTC | CASSVDRAYYNEQFF
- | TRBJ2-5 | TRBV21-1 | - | TGTGCCAGCAATCAAGAGACCCAGTACTTC | CASNQETQYF
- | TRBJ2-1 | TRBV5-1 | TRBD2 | TGCGCCAGCAGTACAACTAGCGGGAGCTCGGTTGAGCAGTTCTTC | CASSTTSGSSVEQFF
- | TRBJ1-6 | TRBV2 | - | TGTGCCAGCAGCTCGGACGGGAGCTCCTATAATTCACCCCTCCACTTT | CASSSDGSSYNSPLHF
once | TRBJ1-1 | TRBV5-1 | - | TGCGCCAGCAGCTTGGCCCCCACAGCGAGAGCTTTCTTT | CASSLAPTARAFF
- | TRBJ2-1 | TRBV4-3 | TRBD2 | TGCGCCAGCAGCCAGACTAGCGTCCGCTCCTACAATGAGCAGTTCTTC | CASSQTSVRSYNEQFF